This T cell receptor beta chain stems from a study of T-cell reconstitution after alpha-beta-depleted transplantation in children. Unique molecular identifiers were incorporated into the prepared TCRbeta library. TCRdb re-called the PCR reads through MiXCR, storing one row per CDR3 protein. The sample lists some 530,000 distinct CDR3 sequences, about 12% occurring once. The ends lost 1 base at V and 2 bases at J; junction bases unmatched: 3. This CDR3 is built from 18 residues. Germline CDR1 is LGHNA and CDR2 is YSLEER. This receptor was obtained from a human donor who donated a stem cell graft to a child with combined immunodeficiency. The gene calls are TRBV4-3 and TRBJ2-6, with TRBD1 identical over 12 bases. This specimen was PBMCs from the stem cell graft donor, taken from the stem cell graft. Here the CDR3 DNA reads TGCGCCAGCAGCCAAGCGGGACAGGGGGCGACTGGGGCCAACGTCCTGACTTTC. This gives the protein CASSQAGQGATGANVLTF.